This T cell receptor (beta chain) was captured by sequencing in a study of cytomegalovirus exposure and HLA in healthy donors. Trimming left V 2 bases short and J 9 bases short, with 11 bases between. Germline CDR1 reads MDHEN; CDR2 reads SYDVKM. The CDR3 has 14 amino acids. Repertoires were generated with immunoSEQ multiplex PCR, while TCRdb's copy carries only in-frame clones and drops some. The repertoire holds 45,000 to 65,000 clones, with about 92% as singletons. The receptor comes from a woman in her late teens or twenties in good health and CMV-seropositive. The sequencing sample was made of PBMCs. V usage is TRBV28 and J usage is TRBJ1-6; no clear D. This CDR3 reads CASSLRSQASPLHF. The DNA of the CDR3 is TGTGCCAGCAGTTTAAGGTCCCAGGCTTCACCCCTCCACTTT.